This record covers a single TCR beta chain. Original data processing: Amplification from reference gene primers served as the basis for estimated nucleated cell counts. Profiled with immunoSEQ multiplex PCR; TCRdb holds only in-frame clones, not every one. The V and J calls and clone size come from that table; D and trimming were worked out from the DNA. The data show about 24,000 clones, roughly nine tenths seen once. The data were taken from a study of blood T cell repertoires in COVID-19. The CDR3 has 15 residues. Germline loops: CDR1 MNHNY, CDR2 SVGAGI (reference sequence). V dropped 4 bases and J dropped 2; count of bases not matched to a gene: 4.

The material sequenced was peripheral blood. This chain uses TRBV6-6 with TRBJ2-7; 11 positions match TRBD2. The sequence came from an older woman with active COVID-19. The CDR3 region is CASSSQTSGTYEQYF. CDR3 DNA: TGTGCCAGCAGTTCTCAGACTAGCGGGACCTACGAGCAGTACTTC.